The text below deals with one TCR beta chain. The CDR3 sequence is 13 residues long. The junction had 5 bases not matched to a gene; V was cut back by 6 bases and J by 3 bases. Germline V lookup: CDR1 SGHTA, CDR2 FQGNSA. Measured with immunoSEQ multiplex PCR; TCRdb has only the in-frame clones, and not every one. The data contain around 110,000 clones, around 90% of them seen just once; the ten biggest clones take up less than 0.9%. This entry belongs to a study of T cell changes during pregnancy in multiple sclerosis. The clonotype comes from a female donor in good health, enrolled as a control in a pregnancy study. The starting material was peripheral blood, obtained in the third trimester of pregnancy. The chain employs TRBV7-2 and TRBJ2-7, with 7 bases fitting TRBD1. The CDR3 is CASRGQELYEQYF. The CDR3 region has the DNA TGTGCCAGCAGAGGACAGGAACTCTACGAGCAGTACTTC.